This TCR beta chain was identified during a study of cytomegalovirus exposure and HLA in healthy donors. The overall study: Among 350 to 500 genotyped donors, around 80% fell in the Caucasian-associated ancestry cluster. General study points: TCR beta V- and J-gene trimming, according to a later analysis, was linked to a missense DCLRE1C variant. A further, later analysis showed that HLA-associated TCR beta chains (compared with equally common others) were more clonally expanded. Per a prior analysis, the majority of TCR beta V segments were productive roughly 87% or roughly 30% of the time.

The germline V gene has CDR1 LGHNA and CDR2 YSLEER. V was clipped by 3 bases and J by 2 bases, with 9 bases between them. This CDR3 has 14 residues. Note on this clone: Its antigen is not known.

PCR used 60 Vbeta primers and 13 Jbeta primers. Here immunoSEQ multiplex PCR was the method, and the copy in TCRdb shows in-frame clones only, minus some. This sample has approximately 150,000 clones; roughly two thirds occur once, and the top ten carry approximately 3%. The sample consisted of PBMCs. The sequence derives from a woman aged 25 to 39 in good health and CMV-seronegative. The chain employs TRBV4-3 and TRBJ2-3; D gene uncertain. CDR3 sequence (DNA): TGCGCCAGCAGCCAGGTAGAGGACACAGATACGCAGTATTTT. As protein: CASSQVEDTDTQYF.